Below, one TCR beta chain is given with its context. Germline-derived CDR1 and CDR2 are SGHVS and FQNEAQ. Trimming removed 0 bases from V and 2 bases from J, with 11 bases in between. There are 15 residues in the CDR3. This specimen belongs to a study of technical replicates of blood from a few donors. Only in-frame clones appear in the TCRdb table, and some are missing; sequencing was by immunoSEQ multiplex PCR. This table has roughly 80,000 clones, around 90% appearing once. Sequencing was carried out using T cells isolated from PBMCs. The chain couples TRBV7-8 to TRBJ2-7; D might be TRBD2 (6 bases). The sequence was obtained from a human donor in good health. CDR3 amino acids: CASSLAGTFTYEQYF. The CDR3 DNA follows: TGTGCCAGCAGCTTAGCCGGGACTTTCACCTACGAGCAGTACTTC.